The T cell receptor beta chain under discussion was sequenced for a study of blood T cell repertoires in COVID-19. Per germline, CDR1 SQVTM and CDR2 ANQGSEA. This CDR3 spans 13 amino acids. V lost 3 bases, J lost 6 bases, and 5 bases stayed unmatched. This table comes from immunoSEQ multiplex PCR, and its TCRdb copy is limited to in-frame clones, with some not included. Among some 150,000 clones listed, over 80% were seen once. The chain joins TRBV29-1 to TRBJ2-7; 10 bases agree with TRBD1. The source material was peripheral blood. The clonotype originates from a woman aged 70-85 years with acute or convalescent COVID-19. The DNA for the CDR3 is TGCAGCGTTGAGGGACAGGGGATCTCCGAGCAGTACTTC. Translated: CSVEGQGISEQYF.